Described below is a single TCR beta chain sequence and its context. Its antigen is not identified. PCR used 60 Vbeta primers and 13 Jbeta primers. Sequenced by immunoSEQ multiplex PCR; TCRdb stores in-frame clones only, minus some. The data show under 200,000 clones, with 60% to 80% seen just once and around 15% held by the top ten. The sample originates from a study of cytomegalovirus exposure and HLA in healthy donors. Study results and caveats: With later analysis, a missense DCLRE1C variant became linked to TCR beta V- and J-gene trimming.

The sequencing input was PBMCs. The clonotype originates from a man aged 50-59 years in good health and CMV-seropositive.

The CDR3 loop is CASSTDLLSGNEQFF. The CDR3 region has the DNA TGTGCCAGCAGTACTGATCTACTTTCGGGAAATGAGCAGTTCTTC. The rearrangement links TRBV27 to TRBJ2-1; D is possibly TRBD2 (5 bases). From germline, CDR1 is MNHEY and CDR2 SMNVEV (reference sequence). Trimming left V 5 bases short and J 7 bases short, with 18 bases between. The CDR3 loop spans 15 amino acids.